These 5 T cell receptor beta chains originate from one sample sequenced in a study of T cell repertoires and HLA-DP antigens. This table comes from immunoSEQ multiplex PCR, and its TCRdb copy is limited to in-frame clones, with some not included. The sample holds approximately 89,000 clones, roughly 86% seen once. What these receptors recognize is not known. Sequences were obtained from CD4+ T cells from PBMCs. The source is a man aged 50-59 years in good health and CMV-seronegative.

This rearrangement joins TRBV5-1 to TRBJ1-2, with 11 positions matching TRBD1. V was pared by 4 bases and J by 11 bases, with 19 bases of the junction left unmatched. The CDR3 sequence is 17 residues long. Germline lookup yields CDR1 SGHRS and CDR2 YFSETQ. The CDR3 loop is CASSVGDRGRTRSDYTF. Written as DNA, the CDR3 is TGCGCCAGCAGCGTGGGGGACAGGGGGAGGACACGGTCCGATTACACCTTC.

This chain joins TRBV10-3 and TRBJ1-2, with D perhaps TRBD1 (5 bases). V was pared by 11 bases and J by 2 bases, with 12 bases between. The CDR3 length is 12 residues. Germline values: CDR1 ENHRY, CDR2 SYGVKD. In DNA, the CDR3 is TGTGCCTCGGGCCGGGACAACTATGGCTACACCTTC. This gives the protein CASGRDNYGYTF.

This clone turned up a few times. This chain uses TRBV5-1 with TRBJ2-1; tentatively, D is TRBD1 or TRBD2 (5 bases each). The CDR3 extends over 15 amino acids. CDR1 and CDR2 from the germline V gene are SGHRS and YFSETQ. Trimming took 0 bases from V and 9 from J, leaving 16 bases between them. The CDR3 spells CASSLAAQGSGEQFF. In DNA, the CDR3 is TGCGCCAGCAGCTTGGCAGCGCAGGGAAGCGGTGAGCAGTTCTTC. The whole variable domain, filled in from reference TRBV5-1 and TRBJ2-1, reads KAGVTQTPRYLIKTRGQQVTLSCSPISGHRSVSWYQQTPGQGLQFLFEYFSETQRNKGNFPGRFSGRQFSNSRSEMNVSTLELGDSALYLCASSLAAQGSGEQFFGPGTRLTVL.

The chain combines TRBV11-2 with TRBJ2-7; no clear D gene. This CDR3 has 15 amino acids. Germline CDR1 reads SGHAT; CDR2 reads FQNNGV. V lost 5 bases and J lost 0, with 14 bases in between. The CDR3 DNA follows: TGTGCCAGCAGCCTCGAGGATATAGTCTCCTACGAGCAGTACTTC. Its translation is CASSLEDIVSYEQYF.

The chain has TRBV6-5 and TRBJ2-3; TRBD2 agrees at 9 bases. CDR1 is MNHEY and CDR2 is SVGAGI in the germline V gene. This CDR3 has 15 amino acids. J gave up 5 bases and V 7 bases, and 10 bases lay outside the gene matches. The CDR3 is CASISPAGGEDTQYF. Written as DNA, the CDR3 is TGTGCCAGCATTTCCCCAGCGGGAGGAGAAGATACGCAGTATTTT.